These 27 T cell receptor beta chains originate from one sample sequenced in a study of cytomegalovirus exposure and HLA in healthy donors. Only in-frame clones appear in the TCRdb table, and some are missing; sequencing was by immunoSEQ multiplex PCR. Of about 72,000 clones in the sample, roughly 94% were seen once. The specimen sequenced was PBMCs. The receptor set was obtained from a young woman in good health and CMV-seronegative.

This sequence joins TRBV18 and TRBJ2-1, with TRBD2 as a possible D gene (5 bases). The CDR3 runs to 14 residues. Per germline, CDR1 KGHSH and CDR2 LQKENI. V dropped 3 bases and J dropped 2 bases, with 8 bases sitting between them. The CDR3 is CASSPRGAYNEQFF. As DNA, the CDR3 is TGTGCCAGCTCACCCCGGGGAGCCTACAATGAGCAGTTCTTC.

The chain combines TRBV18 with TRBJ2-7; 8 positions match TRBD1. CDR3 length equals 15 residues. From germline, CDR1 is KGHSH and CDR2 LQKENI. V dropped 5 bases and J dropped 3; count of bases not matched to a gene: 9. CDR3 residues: CASSAPRTGYYEQYF. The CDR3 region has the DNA TGTGCCAGCTCAGCGCCTCGGACAGGGTACTACGAGCAGTACTTC.

The CDR3, as DNA: TGTGCCAGTAGTGTACTAGCGGGGGGGCCCACAGATACGCAGTATTTT. This gives the protein CASSVLAGGPTDTQYF. The chain has TRBV19 and TRBJ2-3; TRBD2 aligns across 13 bases. The CDR3 has 16 amino acids. Germline-derived CDR1 and CDR2 are LNHDA and SQIVND (reference sequence). Germline trimming cut 5 bases from V and 2 bases from J; bases unmatched to any gene: 4.

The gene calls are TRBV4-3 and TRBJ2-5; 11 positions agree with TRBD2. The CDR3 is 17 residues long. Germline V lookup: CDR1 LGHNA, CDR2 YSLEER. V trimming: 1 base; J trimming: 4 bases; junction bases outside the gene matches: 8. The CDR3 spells CASSQVLAGASPETQYF. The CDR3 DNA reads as TGCGCCAGCAGCCAAGTACTAGCGGGGGCCAGTCCAGAGACCCAGTACTTC.

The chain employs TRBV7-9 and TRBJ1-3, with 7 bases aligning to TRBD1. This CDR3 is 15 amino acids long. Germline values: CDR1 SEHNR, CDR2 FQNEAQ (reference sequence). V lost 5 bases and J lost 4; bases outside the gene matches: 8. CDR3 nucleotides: TGTGCCAGCAGCGGTCCGGGACAGCTCGGAAACACCATATATTTT. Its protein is CASSGPGQLGNTIYF. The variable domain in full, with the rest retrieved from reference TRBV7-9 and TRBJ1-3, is DTGVSQNPRHKITKRGQNVTFRCDPISEHNRLYWYRQTLGQGPEFLTYFQNEAQLEKSRLLSDRFSAERPKGSFSTLEIQRTEQGDSAMYLCASSGPGQLGNTIYFGEGSWLTVV.

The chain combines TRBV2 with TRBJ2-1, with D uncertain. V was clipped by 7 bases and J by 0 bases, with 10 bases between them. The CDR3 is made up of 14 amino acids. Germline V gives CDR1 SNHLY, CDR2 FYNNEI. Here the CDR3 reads CASNEKSSYNEQFF. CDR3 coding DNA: TGTGCCAGCAACGAGAAAAGCTCCTACAATGAGCAGTTCTTC.

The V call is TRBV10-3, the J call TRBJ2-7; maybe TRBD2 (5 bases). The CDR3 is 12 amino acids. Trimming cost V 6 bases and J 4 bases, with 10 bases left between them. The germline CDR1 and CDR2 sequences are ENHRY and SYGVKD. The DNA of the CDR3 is TGTGCCATCAGAGGAGAGGGTTACGAGCAGTACTTC. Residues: CAIRGEGYEQYF.

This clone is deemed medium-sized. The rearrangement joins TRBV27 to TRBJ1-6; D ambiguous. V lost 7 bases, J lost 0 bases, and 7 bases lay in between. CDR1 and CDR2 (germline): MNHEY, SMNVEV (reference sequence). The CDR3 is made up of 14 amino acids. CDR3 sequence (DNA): TGTGCCAGCAAACTTAGCTCCTATAATTCACCCCTCCACTTT. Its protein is CASKLSSYNSPLHF.

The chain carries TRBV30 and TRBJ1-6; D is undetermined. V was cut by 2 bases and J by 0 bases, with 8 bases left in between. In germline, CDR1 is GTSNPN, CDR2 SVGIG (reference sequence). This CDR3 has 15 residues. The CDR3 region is CAWSRGGSYNSPLHF. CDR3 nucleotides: TGTGCCTGGAGTCGGGGAGGCTCCTATAATTCACCCCTCCACTTT.

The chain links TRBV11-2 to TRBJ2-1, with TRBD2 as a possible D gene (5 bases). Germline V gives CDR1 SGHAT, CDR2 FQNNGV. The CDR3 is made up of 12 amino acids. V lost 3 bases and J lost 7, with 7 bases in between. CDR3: CASSFRGNEQFF. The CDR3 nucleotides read TGTGCCAGCAGCTTTCGGGGTAATGAGCAGTTCTTC.

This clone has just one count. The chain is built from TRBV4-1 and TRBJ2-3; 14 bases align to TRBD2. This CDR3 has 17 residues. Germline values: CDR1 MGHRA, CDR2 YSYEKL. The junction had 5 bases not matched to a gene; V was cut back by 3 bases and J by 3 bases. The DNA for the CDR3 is TGCGCCAGCAGCCACCCGACTAGCGGGGGGGCTACAGATACGCAGTATTTT. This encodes CASSHPTSGGATDTQYF.

CDR3 protein: CATGGTGRIEKLFF. CDR3 in DNA: TGTGCCACGGGGGGGACAGGGCGGATTGAAAAACTGTTTTTT. V usage is TRBV27 and J usage is TRBJ1-4, with TRBD1 matching 9 bases. The CDR3 is 14 amino acids. CDR1 and CDR2 from the germline V gene are MNHEY and SMNVEV (reference sequence). After removal of 10 bases from V and 7 bases from J, the junction contained 10 bases not matched to a gene.

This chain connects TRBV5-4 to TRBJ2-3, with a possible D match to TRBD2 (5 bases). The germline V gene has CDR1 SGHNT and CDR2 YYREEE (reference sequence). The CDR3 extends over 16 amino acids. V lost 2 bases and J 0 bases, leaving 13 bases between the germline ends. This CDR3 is CASSFPGESSTDTQYF. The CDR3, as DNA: TGTGCCAGCAGCTTTCCTGGGGAGAGTAGCACAGATACGCAGTATTTT.

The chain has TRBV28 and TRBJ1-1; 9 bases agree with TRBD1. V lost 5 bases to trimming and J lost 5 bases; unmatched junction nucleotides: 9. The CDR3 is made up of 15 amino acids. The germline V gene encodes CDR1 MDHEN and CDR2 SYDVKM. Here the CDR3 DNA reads TGTGCCAGCAGTCCCTTCGGACAGGGGAAAACTGAAGCTTTCTTT. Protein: CASSPFGQGKTEAFF.

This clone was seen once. The CDR3 DNA is TGTGCCAGCAGCCAAGATCGGAGGGGTTCGCAGTATTTT. This gives the protein CASSQDRRGSQYF. The chain links TRBV4-2 to TRBJ2-3; tentative D call: TRBD2 (6 bases). Germline V gives CDR1 LGHNA, CDR2 YNFKEQ. CDR3 size: 13 residues. V was cut by 0 bases and J by 10 bases, with 11 bases left in between.

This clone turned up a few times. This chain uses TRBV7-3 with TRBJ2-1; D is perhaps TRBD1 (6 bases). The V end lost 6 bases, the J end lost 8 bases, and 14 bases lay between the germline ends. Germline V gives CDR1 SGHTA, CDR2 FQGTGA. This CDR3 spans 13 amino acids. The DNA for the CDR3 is TGTGCCAGCAGTCATGGGGGCCGCGATGAGCAGTTCTTC. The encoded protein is CASSHGGRDEQFF.

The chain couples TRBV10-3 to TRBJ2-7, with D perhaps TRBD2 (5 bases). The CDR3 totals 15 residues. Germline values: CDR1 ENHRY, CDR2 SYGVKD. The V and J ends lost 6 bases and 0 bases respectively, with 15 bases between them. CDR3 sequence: CAISDSKGASYEQYF. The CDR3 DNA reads TGTGCCATCAGCGATAGTAAGGGAGCCTCCTACGAGCAGTACTTC.

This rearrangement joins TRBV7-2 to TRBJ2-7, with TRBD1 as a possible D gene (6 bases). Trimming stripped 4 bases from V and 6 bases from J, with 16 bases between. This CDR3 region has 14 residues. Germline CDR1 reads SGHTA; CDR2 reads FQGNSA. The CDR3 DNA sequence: TGTGCCAGCAGCTCCCGGCAGGGGTCAGGCGAGCAGTACTTC. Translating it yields CASSSRQGSGEQYF.

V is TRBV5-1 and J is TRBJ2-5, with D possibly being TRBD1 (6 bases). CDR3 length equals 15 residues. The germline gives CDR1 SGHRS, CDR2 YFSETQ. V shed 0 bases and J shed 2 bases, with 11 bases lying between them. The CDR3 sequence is CASSLGTGIQETQYF. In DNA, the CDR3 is TGCGCCAGCAGCTTGGGTACAGGGATTCAAGAGACCCAGTACTTC.

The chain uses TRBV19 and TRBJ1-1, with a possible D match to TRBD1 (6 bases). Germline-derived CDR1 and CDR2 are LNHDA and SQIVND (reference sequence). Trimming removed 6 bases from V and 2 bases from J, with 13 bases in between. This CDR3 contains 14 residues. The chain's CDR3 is CASSPDRINTEAFF. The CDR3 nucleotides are TGTGCCAGTAGCCCGGACAGAATAAACACTGAAGCTTTCTTT.

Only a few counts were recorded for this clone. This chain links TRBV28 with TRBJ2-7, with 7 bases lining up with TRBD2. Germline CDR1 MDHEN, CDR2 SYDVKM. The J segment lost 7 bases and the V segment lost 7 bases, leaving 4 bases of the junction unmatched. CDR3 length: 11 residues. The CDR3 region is CASNSGREQYF. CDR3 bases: TGTGCCAGCAACTCCGGGAGGGAGCAGTACTTC.

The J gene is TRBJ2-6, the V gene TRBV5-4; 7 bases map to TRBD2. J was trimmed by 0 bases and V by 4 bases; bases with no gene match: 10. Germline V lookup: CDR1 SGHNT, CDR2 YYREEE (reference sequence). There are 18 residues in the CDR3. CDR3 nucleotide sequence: TGTGCCAGCAGCCACCGGGCGGGGGTGTTCTCTGGGGCCAACGTCCTGACTTTC. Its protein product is CASSHRAGVFSGANVLTF.

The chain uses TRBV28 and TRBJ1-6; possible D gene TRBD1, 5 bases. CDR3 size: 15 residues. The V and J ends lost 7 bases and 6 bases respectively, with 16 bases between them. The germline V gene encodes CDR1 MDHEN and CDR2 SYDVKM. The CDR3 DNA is TGTGCCAGCATGAGTCAGGGTATGGGTAATTCACCCCTCCACTTT. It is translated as CASMSQGMGNSPLHF.

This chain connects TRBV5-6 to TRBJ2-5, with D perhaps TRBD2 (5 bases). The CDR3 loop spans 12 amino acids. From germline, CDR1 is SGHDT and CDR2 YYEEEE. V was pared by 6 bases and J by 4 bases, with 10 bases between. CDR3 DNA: TGTGCCAGCACCCGAGAGGGAGAGACCCAGTACTTC. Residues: CASTREGETQYF.

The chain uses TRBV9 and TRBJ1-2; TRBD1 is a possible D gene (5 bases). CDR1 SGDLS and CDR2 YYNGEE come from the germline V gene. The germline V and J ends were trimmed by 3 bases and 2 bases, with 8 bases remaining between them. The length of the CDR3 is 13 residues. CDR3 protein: CASSGGLNYGYTF. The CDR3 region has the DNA TGTGCCAGCAGCGGGGGACTCAACTATGGCTACACCTTC.

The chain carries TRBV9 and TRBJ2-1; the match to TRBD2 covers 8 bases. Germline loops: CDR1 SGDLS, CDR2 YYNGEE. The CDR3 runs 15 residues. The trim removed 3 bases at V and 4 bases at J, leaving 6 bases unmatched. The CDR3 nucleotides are TGTGCCAGCAGCGCGCGGGGGGTCCCATACAATGAGCAGTTCTTC. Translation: CASSARGVPYNEQFF.

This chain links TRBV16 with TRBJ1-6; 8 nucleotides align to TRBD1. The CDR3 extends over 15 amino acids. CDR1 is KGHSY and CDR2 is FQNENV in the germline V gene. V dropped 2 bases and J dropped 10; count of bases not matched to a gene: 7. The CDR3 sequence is CASSQQGAHHSPLHF. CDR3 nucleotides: TGTGCCAGCAGCCAACAGGGGGCGCATCACTCACCCCTCCACTTT.